Listed here is a single T cell receptor (beta chain). The antigen remains undetermined. 60 Vbeta and 13 Jbeta primers were used in PCR. The method was immunoSEQ multiplex PCR; TCRdb's version includes in-frame clones alone and lacks a portion of them. The specimen's table records 100,000 to 150,000 clones. CDR3 length: 17 residues. The J segment lost 4 bases and the V segment lost 3 bases, leaving 9 bases of the junction unmatched. Germline lookup yields CDR1 SGHTA and CDR2 FQGNSA. The sample is drawn from a study of cytomegalovirus exposure and HLA in healthy donors. Study background: There were 70 million to 95 million unique TCRs (from HLA-typed donors) in an early data release.

Notes on the study in general: Exclusion applied to some V segments, including TRBV6-2 and TRBV6-3, as they were indistinguishable.

This clonotype was obtained from a woman aged 40 to 55 in good health and CMV-seropositive. The V gene is TRBV7-2, the J gene TRBJ1-3; TRBD1 matches 10 bases. The sample taken for sequencing was PBMCs. CDR3 DNA: TGTGCCAGCAGCTTGCGGCCGGGACAGGGGACAGGAAACACCATATATTTT. Translating gives CASSLRPGQGTGNTIYF. Full variable domain (rest looked up from reference TRBV7-2 and TRBJ1-3): GAGVSQSPSNKVTEKGKDVELRCDPISGHTALYWYRQSLGQGLEFLIYFQGNSAPDKSGLPSDRFSAERTGGSVSTLTIQRTQQEDSAVYLCASSLRPGQGTGNTIYFGEGSWLTVV.